These T cell receptor beta chains were read from a single sample in a study of beta chain features in type 1 diabetes. TCRdb keeps only in-frame clones here, not all; method: immunoSEQ multiplex PCR. The data contain hundreds of thousands of clones, about 14% of them singletons. Specimen: naive CD4+ T cells from blood. These receptors originate from a man between 18 and 29 years old in good health. CDR3s include the opening cysteine and the closing phenylalanine or tryptophan. Each record gives: J gene, D gene, V gene, clone size, CDR3 protein, CDR3 DNA. D genes are given only for firm matches. Clone size appears in some rows only: once, few, many, or a class for an expanded clone.

j_call: TRBJ2-7
d_call: NA
v_call: TRBV29-1
clone_size: NA
cdr3_aa: CSARDRGTSGEQYF
cdr3_nt: TGCAGCGCCCGGGACAGGGGAACTAGCGGGGAGCAGTACTTC

j_call: TRBJ2-1
d_call: TRBD2
v_call: TRBV28
clone_size: few
cdr3_aa: CASTLAGLARYNEQFF
cdr3_nt: TGTGCCAGCACCCTGGCGGGACTAGCGAGATACAATGAGCAGTTCTTC

j_call: TRBJ1-2
d_call: NA
v_call: TRBV7-8
clone_size: few
cdr3_aa: CASSSRAGGELSNYGYTF
cdr3_nt: TGTGCCAGCAGCTCTCGGGCTGGGGGCGAACTGTCGAACTATGGCTACACCTTC

j_call: TRBJ1-5
d_call: TRBD1
v_call: TRBV11-2
clone_size: NA
cdr3_aa: CASSLNRGPQPQHF
cdr3_nt: TGTGCCAGCAGCCTTAACAGGGGGCCTCAGCCCCAGCATTTT

j_call: TRBJ2-5
d_call: TRBD2
v_call: TRBV7-3
clone_size: few
cdr3_aa: CASSLNALAGGRETQYF
cdr3_nt: TGTGCCAGCAGCTTAAACGCTCTAGCGGGGGGGCGAGAGACCCAGTACTTC

j_call: TRBJ2-1
d_call: NA
v_call: TRBV7-8
clone_size: few
cdr3_aa: CASSLALDYHEQFF
cdr3_nt: TGTGCCAGCAGCTTAGCTTTAGATTATCATGAGCAGTTCTTC

j_call: TRBJ2-5
d_call: NA
v_call: TRBV25-1
clone_size: NA
cdr3_aa: CASSPQETQYF
cdr3_nt: TGTGCCAGCAGCCCGCAAGAGACCCAGTACTTC

j_call: TRBJ2-6
d_call: TRBD1
v_call: TRBV19
clone_size: few
cdr3_aa: CASSRGGPGLSGANVLTF
cdr3_nt: TGTGCCAGTAGTAGAGGGGGCCCCGGACTTTCTGGGGCCAACGTCCTGACTTTC

j_call: TRBJ1-5
d_call: NA
v_call: TRBV7-2
clone_size: NA
cdr3_aa: CASSLVRHNSNQPQHF
cdr3_nt: TGTGCCAGCAGCTTAGTCCGCCATAATAGCAATCAGCCCCAGCATTTT

j_call: TRBJ1-2
d_call: NA
v_call: TRBV9
clone_size: few
cdr3_aa: CASSVGYGYTF
cdr3_nt: TGTGCCAGCAGCGTAGGCTATGGCTACACCTTC

j_call: TRBJ1-1
d_call: NA
v_call: TRBV18
clone_size: NA
cdr3_aa: CASSPGTNTEAFF
cdr3_nt: TGTGCCAGCTCACCAGGGACGAACACTGAAGCTTTCTTT

j_call: TRBJ1-4
d_call: NA
v_call: TRBV29-1
clone_size: NA
cdr3_aa: CSVRVAANEKLFF
cdr3_nt: TGCAGCGTCCGGGTCGCGGCTAATGAAAAACTGTTTTTT

j_call: TRBJ1-4
d_call: NA
v_call: TRBV7-9
clone_size: few
cdr3_aa: CASSLDVATNEKLFF
cdr3_nt: TGTGCCAGCAGCCTAGACGTTGCAACTAATGAAAAACTGTTTTTT

j_call: TRBJ2-5
d_call: TRBD1
v_call: TRBV7-2
clone_size: NA
cdr3_aa: CASSSGTGGQTQYF
cdr3_nt: TGTGCCAGCAGCTCCGGGACAGGGGGTCAAACCCAGTACTTC

j_call: TRBJ2-7
d_call: NA
v_call: TRBV4-1
clone_size: few
cdr3_aa: CASSHAGTSPYEQYF
cdr3_nt: TGCGCCAGCAGCCATGCCGGGACGTCTCCCTACGAGCAGTACTTC

j_call: TRBJ2-1
d_call: NA
v_call: TRBV28
clone_size: many
cdr3_aa: CASRLQGVDEQFF
cdr3_nt: TGTGCCAGCAGACTTCAGGGAGTGGATGAGCAGTTCTTC

j_call: TRBJ2-3
d_call: TRBD1
v_call: TRBV25-1
clone_size: few
cdr3_aa: CASSARDRRTDTQYF
cdr3_nt: TGTGCCAGCAGTGCCCGGGACAGGAGAACAGATACGCAGTATTTT

j_call: TRBJ1-1
d_call: NA
v_call: TRBV6-6
clone_size: NA
cdr3_aa: CASTGAFTEAFF
cdr3_nt: TGTGCCAGCACGGGAGCCTTCACTGAAGCTTTCTTT

j_call: TRBJ1-3
d_call: NA
v_call: TRBV25-1
clone_size: few
cdr3_aa: CASSEPGGSGSGNTIYF
cdr3_nt: TGTGCCAGCAGTGAACCCGGGGGCAGCGGCTCTGGAAACACCATATATTTT

j_call: TRBJ2-2
d_call: NA
v_call: TRBV15
clone_size: NA
cdr3_aa: CATSRDKKSGELFF
cdr3_nt: TGTGCCACCAGCAGGGACAAAAAGTCCGGGGAGCTGTTTTTT

j_call: TRBJ2-1
d_call: TRBD2
v_call: TRBV9
clone_size: few
cdr3_aa: CASSVPPVGGYNEQFF
cdr3_nt: TGTGCCAGCAGCGTACCTCCAGTCGGGGGGTACAATGAGCAGTTCTTC

j_call: TRBJ2-7
d_call: TRBD2
v_call: TRBV13
clone_size: few
cdr3_aa: CASSLDGREGYEQYF
cdr3_nt: TGTGCCAGCAGCTTAGATGGCAGGGAGGGATACGAGCAGTACTTC

j_call: TRBJ2-5
d_call: TRBD2
v_call: TRBV5-4
clone_size: NA
cdr3_aa: CASSLGLAGGQVTQYF
cdr3_nt: TGTGCCAGCAGCTTGGGACTAGCGGGGGGCCAGGTGACCCAGTACTTC

j_call: TRBJ2-6
d_call: NA
v_call: TRBV7-2
clone_size: NA
cdr3_aa: CASSVLRANVLTF
cdr3_nt: TGTGCCAGCAGCGTCCTTAGGGCCAACGTCCTGACTTTC

j_call: TRBJ2-7
d_call: NA
v_call: TRBV4-1
clone_size: few
cdr3_aa: CASSPRDSYEQYF
cdr3_nt: TGCGCCAGCAGCCCTCGGGACTCCTACGAGCAGTACTTC

j_call: TRBJ1-1
d_call: NA
v_call: TRBV20-1
clone_size: few
cdr3_aa: CSARTENEAFF
cdr3_nt: TGCAGTGCTAGGACAGAGAATGAAGCTTTCTTT

j_call: TRBJ1-2
d_call: NA
v_call: TRBV19
clone_size: NA
cdr3_aa: CASSIWGSDGYTF
cdr3_nt: TGTGCCAGTAGTATTTGGGGAAGCGATGGCTACACCTTC

j_call: TRBJ2-2
d_call: NA
v_call: TRBV5-1
clone_size: NA
cdr3_aa: CASSSRGQINTGELFF
cdr3_nt: TGCGCCAGCAGCTCCCGAGGTCAGATTAACACCGGGGAGCTGTTTTTT

j_call: TRBJ1-2
d_call: NA
v_call: TRBV28
clone_size: NA
cdr3_aa: CASSLAVSGYTF
cdr3_nt: TGTGCCAGCAGTTTAGCAGTTAGTGGCTACACCTTC

j_call: TRBJ2-6
d_call: NA
v_call: TRBV4-1
clone_size: NA
cdr3_aa: CASSQRGALAGANVLTF
cdr3_nt: TGCGCCAGCAGCCAGAGGGGGGCGCTGGCCGGGGCCAACGTCCTGACTTTC

j_call: TRBJ2-7
d_call: NA
v_call: TRBV9
clone_size: NA
cdr3_aa: CASSLRTGYGEQYF
cdr3_nt: TGTGCCAGCAGCCTCCGGACGGGCTACGGGGAGCAGTACTTC

j_call: TRBJ1-1
d_call: NA
v_call: TRBV7-3
clone_size: few
cdr3_aa: CASSFSMNTEAFF
cdr3_nt: TGTGCCAGCAGCTTCTCAATGAACACTGAAGCTTTCTTT

j_call: TRBJ1-3
d_call: NA
v_call: TRBV5-1
clone_size: NA
cdr3_aa: CASSLGGFSGNTIYF
cdr3_nt: TGCGCCAGCAGCTTGGGTGGCTTCTCTGGAAACACCATATATTTT

j_call: TRBJ1-6
d_call: NA
v_call: TRBV28
clone_size: NA
cdr3_aa: CASSPHGNSPLHF
cdr3_nt: TGTGCCAGCAGCCCGCACGGCAATTCACCCCTCCACTTT

j_call: TRBJ2-5
d_call: NA
v_call: TRBV27
clone_size: few
cdr3_aa: CASSFQGETQYF
cdr3_nt: TGTGCCAGCAGTTTCCAGGGAGAGACCCAGTACTTC

j_call: TRBJ1-2
d_call: TRBD1
v_call: TRBV25-1
clone_size: NA
cdr3_aa: CASSDPGTGDGYTF
cdr3_nt: TGTGCCAGCAGTGACCCCGGGACAGGGGACGGCTACACCTTC

j_call: TRBJ2-3
d_call: NA
v_call: TRBV6-1
clone_size: NA
cdr3_aa: CASSGGRVTDTQYF
cdr3_nt: TGTGCCAGCAGTGGAGGAAGAGTGACAGATACGCAGTATTTT

j_call: TRBJ2-5
d_call: NA
v_call: TRBV18
clone_size: NA
cdr3_aa: CASSPGTQETQYF
cdr3_nt: TGTGCCAGCTCACCCGGGACACAGGAGACCCAGTACTTC

j_call: TRBJ1-5
d_call: NA
v_call: TRBV7-8
clone_size: NA
cdr3_aa: CASSFTGGLDSNQPQHF
cdr3_nt: TGTGCCAGCAGCTTCACGGGGGGTCTCGATAGCAATCAGCCCCAGCATTTT

j_call: TRBJ1-1
d_call: NA
v_call: TRBV27
clone_size: NA
cdr3_aa: CASSISSVTEAFF
cdr3_nt: TGTGCCAGCAGTATCTCGAGTGTTACTGAAGCTTTCTTT

j_call: TRBJ2-3
d_call: NA
v_call: TRBV6-5
clone_size: NA
cdr3_aa: CASSYGRGDTQYF
cdr3_nt: TGTGCCAGCAGTTACGGCCGAGGAGATACGCAGTATTTT

j_call: TRBJ2-7
d_call: NA
v_call: TRBV4-1
clone_size: few
cdr3_aa: CASSPIPRVKTYEQYF
cdr3_nt: TGCGCCAGCAGTCCAATTCCCAGGGTCAAGACCTACGAGCAGTACTTC

j_call: TRBJ2-1
d_call: NA
v_call: TRBV29-1
clone_size: NA
cdr3_aa: CSVEDMGGSYNEQFF
cdr3_nt: TGCAGCGTTGAAGATATGGGGGGCTCCTACAATGAGCAGTTCTTC

j_call: TRBJ2-1
d_call: NA
v_call: TRBV14
clone_size: few
cdr3_aa: CASSQATRAAWLGSYNEQFF
cdr3_nt: TGTGCCAGCAGCCAAGCCACCAGGGCCGCATGGTTAGGCTCCTACAATGAGCAGTTCTTC

j_call: TRBJ2-2
d_call: NA
v_call: TRBV11-1
clone_size: NA
cdr3_aa: CASSLLSRDPSAGELFF
cdr3_nt: TGTGCCAGCAGCTTATTATCCAGGGATCCCAGCGCCGGGGAGCTGTTTTTT

j_call: TRBJ1-5
d_call: NA
v_call: TRBV29-1
clone_size: few
cdr3_aa: CSVGGAGNQPQHF
cdr3_nt: TGCAGCGTTGGGGGGGCCGGCAATCAGCCCCAGCATTTT

j_call: TRBJ1-5
d_call: TRBD1
v_call: TRBV7-2
clone_size: NA
cdr3_aa: CASSPRTGDNQPQHF
cdr3_nt: TGTGCCAGCAGCCCCAGGACAGGGGACAATCAGCCCCAGCATTTT

j_call: TRBJ2-3
d_call: NA
v_call: TRBV13
clone_size: few
cdr3_aa: CASSLLRGRTDTQYF
cdr3_nt: TGTGCCAGCAGCTTACTGCGGGGCCGTACAGATACGCAGTATTTT

j_call: TRBJ1-2
d_call: NA
v_call: TRBV28
clone_size: NA
cdr3_aa: CASSAPRGSSYTF
cdr3_nt: TGTGCCAGCAGCGCCCCGCGGGGCTCCAGCTACACCTTC

j_call: TRBJ2-7
d_call: TRBD2
v_call: TRBV5-6
clone_size: few
cdr3_aa: CASSFVTSGSSYEQYF
cdr3_nt: TGTGCCAGCAGCTTTGTGACTAGCGGGAGCTCCTACGAGCAGTACTTC

j_call: TRBJ2-1
d_call: NA
v_call: TRBV28
clone_size: few
cdr3_aa: CASSAGGPNNEQFF
cdr3_nt: TGTGCCAGCAGCGCCGGAGGGCCCAACAATGAGCAGTTCTTC

j_call: TRBJ2-2
d_call: NA
v_call: TRBV9
clone_size: few
cdr3_aa: CASSVVGLDTGELFF
cdr3_nt: TGTGCCAGCAGCGTAGTCGGTCTAGACACCGGGGAGCTGTTTTTT

j_call: TRBJ2-3
d_call: TRBD2
v_call: TRBV27
clone_size: NA
cdr3_aa: CASKRGHTDTQYF
cdr3_nt: TGTGCCAGCAAGCGGGGGCACACAGATACGCAGTATTTT